The next 22 T cell receptor beta chains were all read from a single sample in a study of graft-versus-host responses after intestinal transplantation. Method: immunoSEQ multiplex PCR; TCRdb's copy keeps in-frame clones and lacks some. This table has over 75,000 clones, 86% appearing once. The specimen comprised PBMCs, sampled 255 days after intestinal transplant. These receptors were obtained from a human patient who received an intestinal transplant, so some T cells may come from the graft donor.

This clone turned up a few times. CDR3 DNA sequence: TGTGCCAGCACTGGAGAACAGAACACGAATCAGCCCCAGCATTTT. It is translated as CASTGEQNTNQPQHF. V and J are TRBV2 and TRBJ1-5; no clear D. Per germline, CDR1 SNHLY and CDR2 FYNNEI. The V end was cut by 7 bases, the J end by 4 bases, with 17 bases between. The CDR3 loop spans 15 amino acids.

The chain has TRBV4-1 and TRBJ2-7; D assignment may be TRBD1 or TRBD2 (6 bases each). This CDR3 comprises 16 residues. Germline values: CDR1 MGHRA, CDR2 YSYEKL. V was pared by 0 bases and J by 1 base, with 13 bases between. The DNA for the CDR3 is TGCGCCAGCAGCCAAGAGGGGTCGGGGGCTTCCTACGAGCAGTACTTC. It translates to CASSQEGSGASYEQYF.

V usage is TRBV5-6 and J usage is TRBJ2-1, with 9 bases identical to TRBD2. The germline gives CDR1 SGHDT, CDR2 YYEEEE. The CDR3 contains 13 residues. J was trimmed by 12 bases and V by 1 base; bases with no gene match: 5. CDR3 sequence (DNA): TGTGCCAGCAGCTTGCTGGGACTAGCTGGGCAGTTCTTC. It encodes CASSLLGLAGQFF. The variable domain in full, completed from reference TRBV5-6 and TRBJ2-1, reads DAGVTQSPTHLIKTRGQQVTLRCSPKSGHDTVSWYQQALGQGPQFIFQYYEEEERQRGNFPDRFSGHQFPNYSSELNVNALLLGDSALYLCASSLLGLAGQFFGPGTRLTVL.

The J gene is TRBJ1-1, the V gene TRBV27, with D possibly TRBD1 on 5 matching bases. There are 14 residues in the CDR3. Germline-derived CDR1 and CDR2 are MNHEY and SMNVEV (reference sequence). Trimming cost V 1 base and J 1 base, with 7 bases left between them. Written as DNA, the CDR3 is TGTGCCAGCAGTTTATTACAGGAGAACACTGAAGCTTTCTTT. This gives the protein CASSLLQENTEAFF.

This clone has only one observation. The V call is TRBV5-1, the J call TRBJ2-2, with D perhaps TRBD1 (5 bases). Trimming took off 7 bases at V and 6 bases at J, with 19 bases between the two ends. CDR1 is SGHRS and CDR2 is YFSETQ in the germline V gene. This CDR3 is built from 15 residues. CDR3 DNA: TGCGCCAGCCGACGACAGTCGCGTTTTCCCGGGGAGCTGTTTTTT. Translation gives CASRRQSRFPGELFF.

This clone was seen a single time. The V call is TRBV5-1, the J call TRBJ2-3; 13 bases are shared with TRBD2. Germline values: CDR1 SGHRS, CDR2 YFSETQ. The junction had 8 bases not matched to a gene; V was cut back by 0 bases and J by 4 bases. This CDR3 contains 18 residues. The CDR3 loop is CASSLGPTSGRRSDTQYF. The CDR3, as DNA: TGCGCCAGCAGCTTGGGTCCGACTAGCGGGAGGCGGTCAGATACGCAGTATTTT.

This rearrangement joins TRBV2 to TRBJ1-5, with D unclear. CDR1 is SNHLY, CDR2 FYNNEI, per germline. V lost 8 bases and J 1 base, leaving 9 bases between the germline ends. The CDR3 has 13 residues. The CDR3 DNA sequence: TGTGCCAGCCTAAGGGAGAGCAATCAGCCCCAGCATTTT. Its protein is CASLRESNQPQHF.

Notes on this clone: A junction end diverges from the germline sequence, so it may reflect a read error. This CDR3 is also generated by other DNA sequences in the sample. The V call is TRBV18, the J call TRBJ2-5; D may be TRBD1 or TRBD2 (5 bases each). The CDR3 extends over 13 amino acids. Germline CDR1 and CDR2: KGHSH and LQKENI. The CDR3 is CASSPLGEETQYF. CDR3 DNA sequence: TGTGCCAGCTCCCCACTAGGGGAAGAGACCCAGTACTTC.

V gene TRBV19 combines with J gene TRBJ1-5; 7 nucleotides line up with TRBD1. CDR3 length: 14 amino acids. Germline V gene data show CDR1 as LNHDA and CDR2 as SQIVND (reference sequence). The J segment lost 4 bases and the V segment lost 3 bases, leaving 3 bases of the junction unmatched. In DNA, the CDR3 is TGTGCCAGTAGTATCGACAGGGCTAATCAGCCCCAGCATTTT. Residues: CASSIDRANQPQHF.

The CDR3 spells CASSKPSGGAYNEQFF. Written as DNA, the CDR3 is TGTGCCAGCAGCAAACCTAGCGGGGGGGCCTACAATGAGCAGTTCTTC. The chain is built from TRBV5-8 and TRBJ2-1; 12 bases align to TRBD2. V shed 4 bases and J 2 bases; nucleotides not matched to a gene: 4. The CDR3 is 16 residues long. Germline V gives CDR1 SGHTS, CDR2 YDEGEE.

This clone was picked up one time. This chain joins TRBV5-6 and TRBJ1-5, with unresolved D. With 0 bases removed from V and 1 base from J, the gap between germline ends came to 11 bases. The CDR3 runs to 16 residues. Germline V gene lookup returns CDR1 SGHDT and CDR2 YYEEEE. Here the CDR3 DNA reads TGTGCCAGCAGCTTGGCCGGGGAATGGAGCAATCAGCCCCAGCATTTT. It codes for CASSLAGEWSNQPQHF.

V usage is TRBV6-1 and J usage is TRBJ2-7; D is ambiguous. CDR3 length: 13 amino acids. V lost 10 bases to trimming and J lost 2 bases, with 15 bases between them. Germline loops: CDR1 MNHNS, CDR2 SASEGT. Here the CDR3 reads CATLGGRTYEQYF. For the CDR3, the DNA is TGTGCCACCCTCGGCGGTCGAACCTACGAGCAGTACTTC.

The J gene is TRBJ1-1, the V gene TRBV5-1; tentatively, D is TRBD1 (6 bases). V was pared by 7 bases and J by 1 base, with 14 bases between. Germline lookup yields CDR1 SGHRS and CDR2 YFSETQ. The CDR3 has 14 amino acids. The CDR3 DNA reads as TGCGCCAGCTCCCCGGGGGGGCCGAACACTGAAGCTTTCTTT. This gives the protein CASSPGGPNTEAFF. Drawing the rest from reference TRBV5-1 and TRBJ1-1, the complete variable domain is KAGVTQTPRYLIKTRGQQVTLSCSPISGHRSVSWYQQTPGQGLQFLFEYFSETQRNKGNFPGRFSGRQFSNSRSEMNVSTLELGDSALYLCASSPGGPNTEAFFGQGTRLTVV.

The rearrangement joins TRBV29-1 to TRBJ1-2; a weak D match, TRBD1 (5 bases). Trimming pared 7 bases from V and 3 bases from J, leaving 9 bases between. This CDR3 spans 11 amino acids. Germline-derived CDR1 and CDR2 are SQVTM and ANQGSEA. CDR3 amino acids: CSALGDYGYTF. CDR3 DNA: TGCAGCGCGCTGGGGGACTATGGCTACACCTTC. The whole variable domain, filled in from reference TRBV29-1 and TRBJ1-2, reads SAVISQKPSRDICQRGTSLTIQCQVDSQVTMMFWYRQQPGQSLTLIATANQGSEATYESGFVIDKFPISRPNLTFSTLTVSNMSPEDSSIYLCSALGDYGYTFGSGTRLTVV.

The chain combines TRBV15 with TRBJ2-3, with TRBD2 identical over 11 bases. The CDR3 covers 18 residues. Germline assignment: CDR1 LNHNV and CDR2 YYDKDF (reference sequence). V trimming: 3 bases; J trimming: 5 bases; junction bases outside the gene matches: 13. CDR3 DNA sequence: TGTGCCACCAGCAGGGTGACTAGCGGGGATGGTGAGGGAGATACGCAGTATTTT. Protein product: CATSRVTSGDGEGDTQYF.

The V gene is TRBV27, the J gene TRBJ1-5; D might be TRBD1 (5 bases). Germline loops: CDR1 MNHEY, CDR2 SMNVEV (reference sequence). The CDR3 totals 14 residues. Between the trimmed V and J ends, which lost 2 bases and 3 bases, there was a span of 8 bases. CDR3 amino acids: CASSLQGNNQPQHF. The DNA for the CDR3 is TGTGCCAGCAGTTTACAGGGAAACAATCAGCCCCAGCATTTT.

The chain is built from TRBV28 and TRBJ1-5; perhaps TRBD1 as D (6 bases). Germline lookup yields CDR1 MDHEN and CDR2 SYDVKM. CDR3 length: 14 residues. Trimming shortened V by 4 bases and J by 4 bases, and 11 bases separated the two germline ends. CDR3 in DNA: TGTGCCAGCAGTTCAACAGGGAATAATCAGCCCCAGCATTTT. It specifies CASSSTGNNQPQHF.

This chain joins TRBV7-9 and TRBJ1-5, with a tentative D call TRBD1 (6 bases). Germline CDR1 and CDR2: SEHNR and FQNEAQ (reference sequence). The CDR3 is 17 amino acids. Trimming stripped 4 bases from V and 2 bases from J, with 18 bases between. The CDR3 region is CASSSVGGAIGNQPQHF. The CDR3 DNA follows: TGTGCCAGCAGCTCCGTCGGGGGGGCGATAGGCAATCAGCCCCAGCATTTT.

V gene TRBV6-1 combines with J gene TRBJ1-1; D not resolved. Trimming stripped 6 bases from V and 4 bases from J, with 12 bases between. CDR1 and CDR2 (germline): MNHNS, SASEGT. The CDR3 totals 13 residues. This chain's CDR3 is CASRANLGTEAFF. CDR3 in DNA: TGTGCCAGCAGGGCCAATTTGGGCACTGAAGCTTTCTTT.

This clone occurred once. The CDR3 DNA follows: TGTGCCAGCAGACCGGGACTAAAGCTCGATACGCAGTATTTT. As protein: CASRPGLKLDTQYF. The J gene is TRBJ2-3, the V gene TRBV6-5; TRBD2 aligns across 7 bases. CDR3 size: 14 residues. The V and J ends lost 6 bases and 6 bases, in that order; junction bases with no gene match: 9. The germline V gene encodes CDR1 MNHEY and CDR2 SVGAGI.

This chain links TRBV4-1 with TRBJ1-1; weak D call: TRBD1 (6 bases). The CDR3 loop spans 15 amino acids. Trimming shortened V by 5 bases and J by 0 bases, and 13 bases separated the two germline ends. CDR1 is MGHRA and CDR2 is YSYEKL in the germline V gene. The CDR3 loop reads CASSGHRVMNTEAFF. CDR3 sequence (DNA): TGCGCCAGCAGCGGCCACAGGGTGATGAACACTGAAGCTTTCTTT.

The chain is built from TRBV6-5 and TRBJ1-1, with D uncertain. The CDR3 has 15 residues. V was pared by 1 base and J by 0 bases, with 9 bases between. Germline V gene lookup returns CDR1 MNHEY and CDR2 SVGAGI. CDR3: CASSYFVGLNTEAFF. As DNA, the CDR3 is TGTGCCAGCAGTTACTTTGTGGGGTTGAACACTGAAGCTTTCTTT.